This T cell receptor (beta chain) was recovered during a study of T-cell memory formation after mild COVID-19. About this clonotype: No antigen is known for it.

TCRdb re-called the 5' RACE reads with MiXCR, one entry per CDR3 protein. Of approximately 500,000 distinct CDR3 sequences in the sample, 25% were seen once. V trimming: 5 bases; J trimming: 6 bases; junction bases outside the gene matches: 4. This CDR3 is built from 16 residues. Regarding the study as a whole: Contracting CD4+ clones sat mainly in CM and EM; CD8+ in EMRA.

The sequenced sample consisted of PBMCs or a T cell subset sorted from them (not recorded which). The chain combines TRBV12-3 or TRBV12-4 with TRBJ2-2; TRBD2 aligns across 15 bases. This clonotype originated in an adult woman who had mild COVID-19 (a few samples of this study predate the infection). Cell type and time point are not known. CDR3: CASSPGLAGGPGELFF. The CDR3 bases are TGTGCCAGCAGTCCAGGACTAGCGGGGGGGCCCGGGGAGCTGTTTTTT.